This TCR beta chain was sequenced during a study of blood T cell repertoires in COVID-19. Study overall: The United States, Italy and Spain were the sources of the acute and convalescent COVID-19 samples. PBMCs, B-cell-depleted T cells, or T cells provided the cDNA or gDNA that made up the material.

CDR3 length equals 13 residues. Germline lookup yields CDR1 MNHEY and CDR2 SMNVEV (reference sequence). The germline V and J ends were trimmed by 6 bases and 1 base, with 10 bases remaining between them. Recruits, aged about 18 to 100 years, lived in 24 US areas. This clone was observed at least ten times. In the authors' workflow: Reference gene primer amplification in the assay estimated nucleated cell counts. Here immunoSEQ multiplex PCR was the method, and the copy in TCRdb shows in-frame clones only, minus some. V, J and clone size are taken as reported in that table, and D and trimming were inferred from the DNA itself. The sample has 180,000 or so clones, about 83% seen once.

The rearrangement links TRBV27 to TRBJ2-7, with D perhaps TRBD2 (7 bases). The origin of this receptor is a woman aged 50 to 65 in a cohort exposed to, infected with or recovered from COVID-19 (not recorded which). Sequencing was done on a sample of PBMCs or T cells enriched from blood (not recorded which). Written as DNA, the CDR3 is TGTGCCAGCAGGAAGGGGGGGTCCTACGAGCAGTACTTC. Translated, it gives CASRKGGSYEQYF.